Following are 20 T cell receptor beta chains from one sample sequenced in a study of T cells in Graves' hyperthyroidism and ophthalmopathy. TCR beta CDR3 regions were amplified from RNA. The primer set for the first-round RT-PCR of the TCR CDR3 was HTBI. From the multiplex PCR reads, TCRdb called clonotypes with MiXCR, one entry per CDR3 protein. The sample lists around 350,000 distinct CDR3 sequences; 17% were seen once. The sample consisted of blood. All receptors come from a woman younger than 45 with Graves' hyperthyroidism that later progressed to Graves' ophthalmopathy.

This clonotype occurred a few times. The chain employs TRBV6-1 and TRBJ2-4; 8 bases agree with TRBD2. The CDR3 is made up of 17 amino acids. Germline V gene data show CDR1 as MNHNS and CDR2 as SASEGT. V shed 8 bases, J shed 0 bases, and the junction held 12 bases outside the gene matches. In nucleotides, the CDR3 is TGTGCCAGCGCGGTAGCGGGGACGTCTCTAGCCAAAAACATTCAGTACTTC. As protein: CASAVAGTSLAKNIQYF.

In this sample, this clonotype turned up many times. The V call is TRBV11-2, the J call TRBJ2-1; 8 bases line up with TRBD1. The length of the CDR3 is 13 residues. V shed 3 bases and J 8 bases; nucleotides not matched to a gene: 3. Germline loops: CDR1 SGHAT, CDR2 FQNNGV. This CDR3 reads CASSLDRVDEQFF. The CDR3 DNA reads as TGTGCCAGCAGCTTGGACAGGGTAGATGAGCAGTTCTTC.

The chain carries TRBV3-1 and TRBJ2-3, with TRBD2 matching over 14 bases. The CDR3 has 20 amino acids. Looked up from germline, CDR1 is LGHDT and CDR2 is YNNKEL (reference sequence). Trimming cost V 1 base and J 1 base; bases outside gene matches: 10. CDR3 sequence: CASSQGGLAGDVPRTDTQYF. The DNA of the CDR3 is TGTGCCAGCAGCCAAGGGGGACTAGCGGGAGATGTCCCGCGCACAGATACGCAGTATTTT.

This clonotype was counted at least ten times. V is TRBV6-6 and J is TRBJ1-1; D may be TRBD1 (5 bases). The CDR3 runs 13 residues. Per the germline V gene, CDR1 is MNHNY and CDR2 is SVGAGI (reference sequence). Trimming removed 2 bases at V and 5 bases at J, with 9 bases between. The CDR3 spells CASSYGGGTEAFF. CDR3 DNA sequence: TGTGCCAGCAGTTACGGGGGGGGGACTGAAGCTTTCTTT.

This clonotype came up a few times. The chain has TRBV28 and TRBJ1-5, with TRBD1 identical over 7 bases. The CDR3 runs 18 residues. With V trimmed by 6 bases and J by 0 bases, 14 bases remained unmatched. CDR1 is MDHEN, CDR2 SYDVKM, per germline. DNA of the CDR3: TGTGCCAGCAGACAGGGGCCCACGAGGGTTTATAGCAATCAGCCCCAGCATTTT. Its protein product is CASRQGPTRVYSNQPQHF.

J is TRBJ2-1 and V is TRBV19, with a tentative D call TRBD2 (6 bases). In germline, CDR1 is LNHDA, CDR2 SQIVND (reference sequence). This CDR3 is 15 amino acids long. The V gene lost 4 bases and the J gene lost 6 bases, with 16 bases spanning the gap. The CDR3 coding sequence is TGTGCCAGTAGTACGAGGAGGGAACTGTCCAATGAGCAGTTCTTC. Protein sequence: CASSTRRELSNEQFF.

As regards this clonotype: A read error may be the cause here, since a much bigger clone is one base away. V gene TRBV10-2 combines with J gene TRBJ2-4, with D maybe TRBD2 (6 bases). The CDR3 runs to 13 residues. Germline CDR1 and CDR2: WSHSY and SAAADI. The CDR3 DNA sequence: TGCGCCAGCAGTTGGGAGGCCAAAAACACTCAGTACTTC. Translating it yields CASSWEAKNTQYF.

The CDR3 sequence is CASSLSWRGYTF. CDR3 coding DNA: TGTGCCAGCAGTTTAAGCTGGCGGGGATACACCTTC. This chain uses TRBV28 with TRBJ1-2; D unresolved. CDR3 length: 12 residues. V dropped 2 bases and J dropped 11 bases, with 12 bases sitting between them. Germline V CDR1 and CDR2: MDHEN, SYDVKM.

This clonotype was recorded at least ten times. The rearrangement uses TRBV18 and TRBJ2-5, with a possible D match to TRBD2 (6 bases). V was pared by 1 base and J by 5 bases, with 14 bases between. The CDR3 covers 15 residues. From germline, CDR1 is KGHSH and CDR2 LQKENI. CDR3 nucleotides: TGTGCCAGCTCACCACTTCCCACTAGCTCCGAGACCCAGTACTTC. Protein: CASSPLPTSSETQYF.

V usage is TRBV3-1 and J usage is TRBJ1-4; unclear D gene. The CDR3 contains 15 residues. The germline V gene encodes CDR1 LGHDT and CDR2 YNNKEL (reference sequence). V lost 0 bases and J lost 4, with 9 bases in between. The CDR3 region has the DNA TGTGCCAGCAGCCAAGAAGTCGGGGTTAATGAAAAACTGTTTTTT. Protein product: CASSQEVGVNEKLFF.

This clonotype was observed many times. This chain connects TRBV30 to TRBJ1-1; TRBD1 agrees at 9 bases. The trim removed 4 bases at V and 5 bases at J, leaving 14 bases unmatched. Germline CDR1 and CDR2: GTSNPN and SVGIG (reference sequence). The CDR3 has 16 amino acids. The CDR3 sequence is CAWIRLLGQGRTEAFF. In DNA, the CDR3 is TGTGCCTGGATCCGCCTCCTTGGACAGGGGAGAACTGAAGCTTTCTTT.

This clonotype was seen at least ten times. This chain uses TRBV9 with TRBJ1-2; 9 bases map to TRBD1. Germline CDR1 reads SGDLS; CDR2 reads YYNGEE. Unmatched junction bases numbered 8, after V lost 3 bases and J lost 2 bases. This CDR3 has 16 amino acids. This CDR3 reads CASSATNRGPNYGYTF. In nucleotides, the CDR3 is TGTGCCAGCAGCGCTACTAACAGGGGGCCGAACTATGGCTACACCTTC.

This clonotype was counted a few times. The genes are TRBV7-9 and TRBJ2-2; D is perhaps TRBD1 (6 bases). The CDR3 runs 14 residues. Germline V gene sequence: CDR1 SEHNR, CDR2 FQNEAQ (reference sequence). Trimming took 8 bases from V and 2 from J, leaving 12 bases between them. CDR3 protein: CASLTGSNTGELFF. The CDR3 nucleotides read TGTGCCAGCTTAACAGGGAGCAACACCGGGGAGCTGTTTTTT.

There are many counts of this clonotype. The chain couples TRBV28 to TRBJ1-2; TRBD1 agrees at 12 bases. The J segment lost 8 bases and the V segment lost 2 bases, leaving 6 bases of the junction unmatched. Germline loops: CDR1 MDHEN, CDR2 SYDVKM. The CDR3 runs 15 residues. The CDR3 is CASSLVGTGGAGYTF. The CDR3 region has the DNA TGTGCCAGCAGTTTAGTCGGGACAGGGGGCGCGGGCTACACCTTC.

This chain connects TRBV4-1 to TRBJ1-1; the D is unclear. CDR1 is MGHRA and CDR2 is YSYEKL in the germline V gene. Between the trimmed V and J ends, which lost 4 bases and 0 bases, there was a span of 9 bases. CDR3 length equals 14 residues. CDR3 residues: CASSRGPVNTEAFF. In nucleotides, the CDR3 is TGCGCCAGCAGCCGAGGACCGGTGAACACTGAAGCTTTCTTT.

The chain joins TRBV27 to TRBJ2-3; D may be TRBD1 or TRBD2 (5 bases each). The V end lost 3 bases, the J end lost 5 bases, and 15 bases lay between the germline ends. Germline values: CDR1 MNHEY, CDR2 SMNVEV (reference sequence). The CDR3 sequence is 15 residues long. The CDR3 nucleotides read TGTGCCAGCAGTTTTTTTCCAGGGAGCGGAGATACGCAGTATTTT. Translation: CASSFFPGSGDTQYF.

The chain recombines TRBV5-8 with TRBJ1-1; D gene uncertain. There are 15 residues in the CDR3. V lost 2 bases and J lost 2, with 13 bases in between. Germline CDR1 is SGHTS and CDR2 is YDEGEE. The CDR3 region has the DNA TGTGCCAGCAGCTTACAGACTAGCCTAAACACTGAAGCTTTCTTT. This sequence encodes CASSLQTSLNTEAFF.

Turning to this clonotype: One junction end disagrees with the germline gene, perhaps due to a read error. The chain has TRBV6-5 and TRBJ2-3, with D unclear. There are 21 residues in the CDR3. Looked up from germline, CDR1 is MNHEY and CDR2 is SVGAGI. The CDR3 DNA follows: TGTGTCAGCAGTTACGAGGTTTTTGGGCCGGATTCAGCCCAGTCACAAGATACGCAGTATTTT. This codes for CVSSYEVFGPDSAQSQDTQYF.

This clonotype was found many times. CDR3 sequence reads: CASSFRTGRATF. The CDR3 bases are TGTGCCAGCAGCTTTAGGACAGGTCGCGCCACCTTC. V and J are TRBV7-8 and TRBJ1-2; 7 bases map to TRBD1. The CDR3 is 12 amino acids. Trimming took 3 bases from V and 13 from J; bases not matched to a gene: 8. The germline V gene encodes CDR1 SGHVS and CDR2 FQNEAQ.

This clonotype occurred many times. This chain connects TRBV10-1 to TRBJ2-3, with D possibly matching TRBD1 (6 bases). CDR1 and CDR2 (germline): WNHNN, SYGVQD (reference sequence). The CDR3 is 13 residues long. V lost 6 bases and J lost 0, with 7 bases in between. CDR3 amino acids: CASSGQSTDTQYF. The CDR3 DNA reads as TGCGCCAGCAGCGGACAGAGCACAGATACGCAGTATTTT.